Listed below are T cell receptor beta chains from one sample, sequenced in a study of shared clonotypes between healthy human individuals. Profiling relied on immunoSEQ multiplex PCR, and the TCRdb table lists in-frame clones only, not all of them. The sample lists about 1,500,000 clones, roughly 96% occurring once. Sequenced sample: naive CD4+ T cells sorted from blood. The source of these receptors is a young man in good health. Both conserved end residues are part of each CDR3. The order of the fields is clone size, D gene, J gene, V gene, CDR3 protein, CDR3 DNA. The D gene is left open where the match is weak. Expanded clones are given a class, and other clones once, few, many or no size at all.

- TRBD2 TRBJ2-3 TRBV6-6 CASLYGSGNTDTQYF TGTGCCAGCCTCTATGGTAGCGGGAACACAGATACGCAGTATTTT
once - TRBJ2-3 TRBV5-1 CASSLGERASTDTQYF TGCGCCAGCAGCTTGGGGGAGAGGGCTAGCACAGATACGCAGTATTTT
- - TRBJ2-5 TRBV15 CATSRVRTQGSETQYF TGTGCCACCAGCAGAGTTCGGACTCAGGGTTCCGAGACCCAGTACTTC
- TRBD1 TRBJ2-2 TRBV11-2 CASSFRQGLNTGELFF TGTGCCAGCAGCTTTAGACAGGGGTTGAACACCGGGGAGCTGTTTTTT
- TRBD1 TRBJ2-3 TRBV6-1 CASSDRQGGTDTQYF TGTGCCAGCAGTGACAGACAGGGCGGGACAGATACGCAGTATTTT
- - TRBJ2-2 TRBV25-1 CASSELGYTGELFF TGTGCCAGCAGTGAATTGGGCTACACCGGGGAGCTGTTTTTT
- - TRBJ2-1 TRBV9 CASSVVAYNEQFF TGTGCCAGCAGCGTAGTGGCCTACAATGAGCAGTTCTTC
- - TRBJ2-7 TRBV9 CASSVDWGRSEQYF TGTGCCAGCAGCGTCGACTGGGGCCGGTCCGAGCAGTACTTC
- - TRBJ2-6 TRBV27 CASSRRGLSSGANVLTF TGTGCCAGCAGCCGCAGGGGTTTGAGCTCTGGGGCCAACGTCCTGACTTTC
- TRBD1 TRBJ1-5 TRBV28 CASSPGTGGISSNQPQHF TGTGCCAGCAGCCCCGGGACAGGGGGAATATCAAGCAATCAGCCCCAGCATTTT
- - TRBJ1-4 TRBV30 CAWRQGSPFSEKLFF TGTGCCTGGAGGCAGGGGTCGCCTTTTTCGGAAAAACTGTTTTTT
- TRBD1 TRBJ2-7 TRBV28 CASSPVGQPYEQYF TGTGCCAGCAGTCCGGTGGGACAGCCCTACGAGCAGTACTTC
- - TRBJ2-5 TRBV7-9 CASSPQTETQYF TGTGCCAGCAGCCCCCAAACTGAGACCCAGTACTTC
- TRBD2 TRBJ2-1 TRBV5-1 CASSLTSGSIYNEQFF TGCGCCAGCAGCCTTACTAGCGGGAGTATCTACAATGAGCAGTTCTTC
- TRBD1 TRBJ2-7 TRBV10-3 CAISEQGQGSYEQYF TGTGCCATCAGTGAACAAGGACAGGGGTCCTACGAGCAGTACTTC
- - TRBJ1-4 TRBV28 CASGGGSEKLFF TGTGCCAGCGGAGGAGGGAGTGAAAAACTGTTTTTT
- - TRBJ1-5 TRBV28 CASSFWGQPQHF TGTGCCAGCAGTTTTTGGGGTCAGCCCCAGCATTTT
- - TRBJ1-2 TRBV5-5 CASSPHPPGTYGYTF TGTGCCAGCAGCCCTCACCCCCCGGGAACCTACGGCTACACCTTC
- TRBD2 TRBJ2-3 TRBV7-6 CASSLLGGRSPDTQYF TGTGCCAGCAGCTTATTGGGCGGGAGGAGCCCAGATACGCAGTATTTT
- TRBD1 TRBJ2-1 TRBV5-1 CASGSKGAYNEQFF TGCGCCAGCGGGTCCAAGGGGGCTTACAATGAGCAGTTCTTC
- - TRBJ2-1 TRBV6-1 CASSEQVAYNEQFF TGTGCCAGCAGTGAACAGGTAGCCTACAATGAGCAGTTCTTC
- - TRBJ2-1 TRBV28 CASTPPGYNEQFF TGTGCCAGCACCCCCCCGGGCTACAATGAGCAGTTCTTC
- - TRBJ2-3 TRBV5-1 CATSSGVHRPLNTDTQYF TGCGCCACATCCTCGGGAGTCCACAGACCCCTAAACACAGATACGCAGTATTTT
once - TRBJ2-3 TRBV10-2 CAGGSVADTQYF TGCGCCGGGGGGAGTGTTGCGGATACGCAGTATTTT